Listed below are T cell receptor beta chains from one sample, sequenced in a study of graft-versus-host responses after intestinal transplantation. Antigens for these TCRs are unknown. Generated by immunoSEQ multiplex PCR, the TCRdb table keeps only in-frame clones and is missing some. The table shows about 88,000 clones, with roughly 90% occurring only once. Sequences were derived from unstimulated CD4+ T cells sorted from spleen or lymph node cells, sampled before intestinal transplant. The source of these receptors is a human donor who received an intestinal transplant. Both conserved end residues are part of each CDR3. Fields, in order: clone size, D gene, J gene, V gene, CDR3 DNA, CDR3 protein. The D gene is left open where the match is weak. Expanded clones get a size class; other rows say once, few or many, or leave the size out.

>.|.|TRBJ2-3|TRBV9
TGTGCCAGCAGCGTGGTGTCTACCCGGGCAGATACGCAGTATTTT
CASSVVSTRADTQYF
>.|.|TRBJ1-3|TRBV13
TGTGCCAGCAGCTTAGGCCAGTTTGGCAGGGGCGCAAACACCATATATTTT
CASSLGQFGRGANTIYF
>.|TRBD2|TRBJ2-1|TRBV5-4
TGTGCCAGCAGCCTTAGCGGGGGAATCTCCTACAATGAGCAGTTCTTC
CASSLSGGISYNEQFF
>.|TRBD1|TRBJ1-2|TRBV4-1
TGCGCCAGCAGCCAAGATCTGGGCAGGGGGGAAGGCTACACCTTC
CASSQDLGRGEGYTF
>.|.|TRBJ2-1|TRBV18
TGTGCCAGCTCACCCCTAGCAGGTGAGCAGTTCTTC
CASSPLAGEQFF
>.|.|TRBJ2-1|TRBV5-6
TGTGCCAGCAGCTTGAGGAACAGGGGGGGTATCAATGAGCAGTTCTTC
CASSLRNRGGINEQFF
>.|.|TRBJ2-1|TRBV9
TGTGCCAGCAGCGTAGACGGGGTTAGCTCCTACAATGAGCAGTTCTTC
CASSVDGVSSYNEQFF
>.|TRBD1|TRBJ1-2|TRBV7-9
TGTGCCAGCAGCCAGGGACAGTATGGCTACACCTTC
CASSQGQYGYTF
>.|.|TRBJ2-3|TRBV7-3
TGTGCCAGCACCGATGGCGGGGATACGCAGTATTTT
CASTDGGDTQYF
>.|TRBD1|TRBJ1-1|TRBV20-1
TGCAGTGCTGATGGGACAGTTGAAGCTTTCTTT
CSADGTVEAFF
>.|TRBD2|TRBJ2-7|TRBV7-8
TGTGCCAGCAGCTTAAGCGGGGGCCGCTACGAGCAGTACTTC
CASSLSGGRYEQYF
>.|TRBD1|TRBJ2-5|TRBV9
TGTGCCAGCAGCGTAGCAACAGGGGCGAAAGAGACCCAGTACTTC
CASSVATGAKETQYF
>.|.|TRBJ1-1|TRBV9
TGTGCCAGCAGCGTAGCAGGGGTGAACACTGAAGCTTTCTTT
CASSVAGVNTEAFF
>.|.|TRBJ1-1|TRBV2
TGTGCCAGCAGGGGACAAGGTGAAGCTTTCTTT
CASRGQGEAFF
>.|.|TRBJ1-1|TRBV7-9
TGTGCCAGCAGCCAACGGGGAATGAACACTGAAGCTTTCTTT
CASSQRGMNTEAFF
>.|.|TRBJ1-4|TRBV2
TGTGCCAGTCGGGGGAGATTCGGGACTAATGAAAAACTGTTTTTT
CASRGRFGTNEKLFF
>.|TRBD1|TRBJ1-1|TRBV19
TGTGCCAGCAAAATGGGGGACAGGGTGAACACTGAAGCTTTCTTT
CASKMGDRVNTEAFF
>.|.|TRBJ1-2|TRBV12-5
TGTGCTAGTGGTTTGGCCTCGGGCAGGGTCGGCGGCTACACCTTC
CASGLASGRVGGYTF
>.|.|TRBJ2-3|TRBV10-2
TGCGCCAGCAGTGGCCAGGGAGATACGCAGTATTTT
CASSGQGDTQYF
>.|TRBD1|TRBJ2-1|TRBV6-4
TGTGCCAGCAGTGACGAGGACAGGGCCAACAATGAGCAGTTCTTC
CASSDEDRANNEQFF
>.|TRBD2|TRBJ2-7|TRBV10-2
TGCGCCAGCATGCGGGTATCGAGCGGGGGGTACGAGCAGTACTTC
CASMRVSSGGYEQYF
>.|.|TRBJ1-2|TRBV11-2
TGTGCCAGCAGCTCAACAAGGAGCTATGGCTACACCTTC
CASSSTRSYGYTF
>.|.|TRBJ1-2|TRBV10-2
TGCGCCAGCAGTGCGGGACTCTCCAACTATGGCTACACCTTC
CASSAGLSNYGYTF
>.|TRBD2|TRBJ2-7|TRBV5-4
TGTGCCAGCCGGGGGACTAGCGATTCCGAGCAGTACTTC
CASRGTSDSEQYF
>.|.|TRBJ1-2|TRBV18
TGTGCCAGCTCACCACCGGGGAGGGAGTATGGCTACACCTTC
CASSPPGREYGYTF
>.|.|TRBJ1-1|TRBV5-1
TGCGCCAGCAGCACAGGACCCGCCGAAGCTTTCTTT
CASSTGPAEAFF
>.|.|TRBJ1-1|TRBV7-7
TGTGCTAGCAGCTCAGGGGTGAACACTGAAGCTTTCTTT
CASSSGVNTEAFF
>.|TRBD1|TRBJ1-1|TRBV15
TGTGCCACCAGCAGAGACAGGGGGTTTGGGACTGAAGCTTTCTTT
CATSRDRGFGTEAFF
>.|.|TRBJ2-3|TRBV27
TGTGCCAGCAGTGACATGAGGACTGGAGGCACAGATACGCAGTATTTT
CASSDMRTGGTDTQYF
>.|TRBD2|TRBJ2-5|TRBV5-6
TGTGCCAGCGGATTAGCGGGGCAAGAGACCCAGTACTTC
CASGLAGQETQYF
>.|.|TRBJ1-2|TRBV2
TGTGCCAGCAGTGAAGCGTGGGGGCTCGGCTACACCTTC
CASSEAWGLGYTF
>.|TRBD2|TRBJ2-7|TRBV18
TGTGCCAGCTCACCTCGGGGGGGCTACGAGCAGTACTTC
CASSPRGGYEQYF
>.|.|TRBJ2-1|TRBV7-3
TGTGCCAGCAGCTCTGGGGGCGACTCCTACAATGAGCAGTTCTTC
CASSSGGDSYNEQFF
>.|.|TRBJ1-5|TRBV6-1
TGTGCCAGCAGTGTTGGGGAGGGCCAGCCCCAGCATTTT
CASSVGEGQPQHF
>.|TRBD2|TRBJ2-5|TRBV5-1
TGCGCCAGCAGCTTGGCGGGGGGGCAAGAGACCCAGTACTTC
CASSLAGGQETQYF
>.|TRBD2|TRBJ2-5|TRBV10-2
TGCGCCAGCAGGACGGGGGGGCGGGAGACCCAGTACTTC
CASRTGGRETQYF
>once|TRBD1|TRBJ2-6|TRBV29-1
TGCAGCGTTGCGGGACAGGGGTCCTCTGGGGCCAACGTCCTGACTTTC
CSVAGQGSSGANVLTF
>.|TRBD1|TRBJ2-3|TRBV5-1
TGCGCCAGCAGCTTGGTCCCGGGACAGGGGGTTCTCACAGATACGCAGTATTTT
CASSLVPGQGVLTDTQYF
>.|TRBD1|TRBJ1-1|TRBV18
TGTGCCAGCTCACCGGGGACAGAAACTGAAGCTTTCTTT
CASSPGTETEAFF
>.|TRBD1|TRBJ1-1|TRBV18
TGTGCCAGCTCACCTTGGGCGGGACAGGAGTGGGCTGAAGCTTTCTTT
CASSPWAGQEWAEAFF
>.|.|TRBJ2-7|TRBV7-8
TGTGCCAGCGGATCCCCTAGAGAGCAGTACTTC
CASGSPREQYF
>.|TRBD1|TRBJ1-1|TRBV9
TGTGCCAGCAGCCCCCGACAGGGGGCTGAAGCTTTCTTT
CASSPRQGAEAFF
>.|.|TRBJ1-4|TRBV5-1
TGCGCCAGCAGCGGGCTCGGGGGGCCTGAAAAACTGTTTTTT
CASSGLGGPEKLFF
>.|TRBD2|TRBJ2-3|TRBV11-1
TGTGCCAGCAGCTTAGTTGGCGGGGGGGCGACAGATACGCAGTATTTT
CASSLVGGGATDTQYF
>.|.|TRBJ1-1|TRBV5-1
TGCGCCAGCAGCTTGGGGGGGGACCCTGAAGCTTTCTTT
CASSLGGDPEAFF